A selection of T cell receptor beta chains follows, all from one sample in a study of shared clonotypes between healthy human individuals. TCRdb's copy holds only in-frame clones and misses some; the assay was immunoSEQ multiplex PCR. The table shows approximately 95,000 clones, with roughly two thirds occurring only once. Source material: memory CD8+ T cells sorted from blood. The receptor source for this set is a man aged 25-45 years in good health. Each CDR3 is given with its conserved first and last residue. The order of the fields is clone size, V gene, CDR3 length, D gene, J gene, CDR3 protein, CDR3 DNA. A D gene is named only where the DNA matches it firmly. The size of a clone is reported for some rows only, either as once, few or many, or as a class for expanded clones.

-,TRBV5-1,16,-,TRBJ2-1,CASSTLGRSSYNEQFF,TGCGCCAGCAGCACCCTCGGACGTAGCTCCTACAATGAGCAGTTCTTC
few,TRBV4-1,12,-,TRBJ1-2,CASSSPAGGYTF,TGCGCCAGCAGTTCCCCGGCGGGGGGCTACACCTTC
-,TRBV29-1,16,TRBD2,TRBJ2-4,CSASGLAGVAKNIQYF,TGCAGCGCCTCCGGACTAGCGGGAGTTGCCAAAAACATTCAGTACTTC
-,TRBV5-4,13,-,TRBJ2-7,CAVQREDSYEQYF,TGTGCCGTGCAGAGAGAGGACTCCTACGAGCAGTACTTC
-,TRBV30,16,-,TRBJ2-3,CAWRSTGRELTDTQYF,TGTGCCTGGAGGTCCACAGGGCGGGAGCTCACAGATACGCAGTATTTT
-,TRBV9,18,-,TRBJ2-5,CASSVIADTGPWGETQYF,TGTGCCAGCAGCGTCATCGCCGATACGGGACCCTGGGGAGAGACCCAGTACTTC
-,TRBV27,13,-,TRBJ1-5,CASSPGYLQPQHF,TGTGCCAGCAGTCCAGGCTATTTACAGCCCCAGCATTTT
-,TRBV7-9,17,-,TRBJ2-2,CASSRGWGNPTTGELFF,TGTGCCAGCAGCCGGGGGTGGGGGAACCCCACCACCGGGGAGCTGTTTTTT
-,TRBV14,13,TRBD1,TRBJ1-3,CASSLVPDRGVYF,TGTGCCAGCAGTCTGGTCCCCGACAGGGGAGTATATTTT
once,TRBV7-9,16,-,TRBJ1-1,CASSRSSLWGNTEAFF,TGTGCCAGCAGCCGCAGCAGTCTATGGGGGAACACTGAAGCTTTCTTT
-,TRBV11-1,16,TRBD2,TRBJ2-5,CASSNSGSTGQETQYF,TGTGCCAGCAGTAACAGCGGGAGTACGGGTCAAGAGACCCAGTACTTC
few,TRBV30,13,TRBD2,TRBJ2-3,CAWTLAGPGTQYF,TGTGCCTGGACCCTAGCGGGTCCAGGGACGCAGTATTTT
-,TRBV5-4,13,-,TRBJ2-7,CASSQPVSYEQYF,TGTGCCAGCAGCCAACCGGTCTCCTACGAGCAGTACTTC
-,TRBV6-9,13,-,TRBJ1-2,CASSYSPDYGYTF,TGTGCCAGCAGTTACTCCCCAGACTATGGCTACACCTTC
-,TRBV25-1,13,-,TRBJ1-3,CASSESSGNTIYF,TGTGCCAGCAGTGAGAGCTCTGGAAACACCATATATTTT
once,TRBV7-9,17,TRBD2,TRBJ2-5,CASSFSGGRAHQETQYF,TGTGCCAGCAGCTTTTCCGGCGGGAGGGCCCACCAAGAGACCCAGTACTTC
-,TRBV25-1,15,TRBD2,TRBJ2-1,CASSGEKREFSEQFF,TGTGCCAGCAGTGGTGAGAAGCGGGAGTTTAGTGAGCAGTTCTTC
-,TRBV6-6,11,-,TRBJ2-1,CASSYLNEQFF,TGTGCCAGCAGTTACCTCAATGAGCAGTTCTTC
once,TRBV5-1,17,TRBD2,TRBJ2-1,CASSPMVAGVTLDEQFF,TGCGCCAGCAGCCCTATGGTAGCGGGAGTAACGTTAGATGAGCAGTTCTTC
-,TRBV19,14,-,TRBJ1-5,CASSIRMGNQPQHF,TGTGCCAGTAGTATTCGGATGGGCAATCAGCCCCAGCATTTT
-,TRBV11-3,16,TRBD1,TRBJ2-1,CASSLDLGQGANEQFF,TGTGCCAGCAGCTTAGATCTGGGACAGGGGGCTAATGAGCAGTTCTTC
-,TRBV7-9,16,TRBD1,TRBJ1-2,CASSPTSGQINYGYTF,TGTGCCAGCAGCCCCACCTCGGGACAGATTAACTATGGCTACACCTTC
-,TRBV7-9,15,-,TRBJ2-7,CASSRTGFWYYEQYF,TGTGCCAGCAGCCGAACAGGGTTTTGGTACTACGAGCAGTACTTC
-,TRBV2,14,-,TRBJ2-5,CASSGNGGYETQYF,TGTGCCAGCAGCGGCAATGGGGGGTACGAGACCCAGTACTTC
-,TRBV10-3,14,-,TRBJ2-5,CAIRGDKVVETQYF,TGTGCCATCCGAGGAGACAAGGTCGTTGAGACCCAGTACTTC
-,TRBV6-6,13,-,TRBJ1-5,CASSYSSNQPQHF,TGTGCCAGCAGTTACTCGTCGAATCAGCCCCAGCATTTT
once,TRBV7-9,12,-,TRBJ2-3,CASSSRADTQYF,TGTGCCAGCAGCTCCCGGGCAGATACGCAGTATTTT
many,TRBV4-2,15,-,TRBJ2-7,CASSQGATGPYEQYF,TGTGCCAGCAGCCAAGGCGCGACAGGCCCCTACGAGCAGTACTTC
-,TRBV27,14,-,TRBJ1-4,CASSLSNRGDELFF,TGTGCCAGCAGTTTATCTAACAGAGGAGACGAACTGTTTTTT